The clone carrying this TCR beta chain has at least ten counts. The antigen remains unidentified. Other DNA sequences in this specimen translate into the identical CDR3. Germline V CDR1 and CDR2: SGHKS, YYEKEE (reference sequence). After removal of 4 bases from V and 5 bases from J, the junction contained 5 bases not matched to a gene. The CDR3 runs to 13 residues. This sample was taken from a study of shared clonotypes between healthy human individuals. As for the study in general: A few men and a couple of women, aged 18 to 49, were donors.

CD45RA-negative memory and CD45RA+ naive subsets were split from the CD4+ cells. Clones were sequenced by immunoSEQ multiplex PCR, and TCRdb holds only the in-frame ones, with some missing. The sample lists some 1 million clones, roughly 80% occurring once. Study-wide results and limits: Larger estimated richness was generally seen in naive subsets than in memory subsets.

The clonotype was recovered from a man younger than 30 in good health. The chain recombines TRBV5-5 with TRBJ1-1; 7 bases fit TRBD1. The sequenced sample consisted of memory CD4+ T cells sorted from blood. Indicated subset: CD45RA-negative fraction. The CDR3 loop is CASSRQGNTEAFF. DNA of the CDR3: TGTGCCAGCAGCCGACAGGGAAATACTGAAGCTTTCTTT.